One sample yielded the 11 T cell receptor beta chains listed below, sequenced in a study of cytomegalovirus exposure and HLA in healthy donors. Amplification used 60 Vbeta primers and 13 Jbeta primers. Profiled with immunoSEQ multiplex PCR; TCRdb holds only in-frame clones, not every one. The table includes fewer than 200,000 clones, approximately 71% detected once. Sequencing input: PBMCs. Source of these receptors: a girl between 5 and 17 years old in good health and CMV-seronegative.

The chain is built from TRBV25-1 and TRBJ1-1; D is unresolved. The ends were cut back, 2 bases at V and 6 bases at J, with 10 bases in the middle. CDR3 length: 13 residues. Germline V gives CDR1 MGHDK, CDR2 SYGVNS. Here the CDR3 reads CASSEPSGAEAFF. CDR3 coding DNA: TGTGCCAGCAGTGAACCGTCCGGGGCTGAAGCTTTCTTT.

In its sample, this clone was seen a few times. The chain combines TRBV20-1 with TRBJ2-4; 7 bases fit TRBD2. This CDR3 comprises 11 residues. The V gene's germline CDR1 is DFQATT and CDR2 SNEGSKA (reference sequence). The trim removed 7 bases at V and 6 bases at J, leaving 3 bases unmatched. The CDR3 sequence: CSVRGVNIQYF. In nucleotides, the CDR3 is TGCAGTGTACGGGGGGTAAACATTCAGTACTTC.

The chain uses TRBV2 and TRBJ2-3; 7 bases match TRBD2. Germline V gene lookup returns CDR1 SNHLY and CDR2 FYNNEI. Losses at the gene ends were 3 bases for V and 2 bases for J; bases not matched to a gene: 5. CDR3 length: 15 amino acids. CDR3 loop: CASSDAGTTTDTQYF. CDR3 sequence (DNA): TGTGCCAGCAGTGATGCCGGGACTACCACAGATACGCAGTATTTT.

V usage is TRBV18 and J usage is TRBJ1-1; 7 bases agree with TRBD1. J lost 1 base, V lost 3 bases, and 2 bases had no gene match. CDR1 KGHSH and CDR2 LQKENI come from the germline V gene. The CDR3 runs 14 residues. In DNA form, the CDR3 reads TGTGCCAGCTCACCCTGGGACAGGAACACTGAAGCTTTCTTT. Its translation: CASSPWDRNTEAFF.

This chain joins TRBV6-6 and TRBJ2-3; weak D call: TRBD2 (6 bases). V gave up 8 bases and J gave up 6 bases, with 21 bases separating them. The CDR3 contains 15 residues. Germline V lookup: CDR1 MNHNY, CDR2 SVGAGI (reference sequence). In DNA form, the CDR3 reads TGTGCCAGCTATCCGCAGGGAGGAGTTTCGGATACGCAGTATTTT. It encodes CASYPQGGVSDTQYF.

The CDR3 here is CASYDRVRTDTQYF. For the CDR3, the DNA is TGTGCCAGCTACGACAGGGTTAGGACAGATACGCAGTATTTT. The chain combines TRBV2 with TRBJ2-3, with 7 bases lining up with TRBD1. V gave up 8 bases and J gave up 3 bases; unmatched junction bases: 8. Germline-derived CDR1 and CDR2 are SNHLY and FYNNEI. The CDR3 is 14 residues long. Full variable domain (remainder filled in from reference TRBV2 and TRBJ2-3): EPEVTQTPSHQVTQMGQEVILRCVPISNHLYFYWYRQILGQKVEFLVSFYNNEISEKSEIFDDQFSVERPDGSNFTLKIRSTKLEDSAMYFCASYDRVRTDTQYFGPGTRLTVL.

The rearrangement joins TRBV5-6 to TRBJ2-4; D call uncertain. Trimming pared 4 bases from V and 0 bases from J, leaving 8 bases between. This CDR3 is 14 amino acids long. Germline V gives CDR1 SGHDT, CDR2 YYEEEE. CDR3 coding DNA: TGTGCCAGCAGCGCCCAACTAGCCAAAAACATTCAGTACTTC. It translates to CASSAQLAKNIQYF. Filled out from reference TRBV5-6 and TRBJ2-4, the complete variable domain reads DAGVTQSPTHLIKTRGQQVTLRCSPKSGHDTVSWYQQALGQGPQFIFQYYEEEERQRGNFPDRFSGHQFPNYSSELNVNALLLGDSALYLCASSAQLAKNIQYFGAGTRLSVL.

This chain links TRBV7-9 with TRBJ2-2; a possible D gene is TRBD1 (6 bases). V was clipped by 3 bases and J by 2 bases, with 13 bases between them. CDR1 is SEHNR, CDR2 FQNEAQ, per germline (reference sequence). This CDR3 is 16 amino acids long. This CDR3 is CASSFRPGHNTGELFF. The CDR3 coding sequence is TGTGCCAGCAGCTTTCGCCCGGGACATAACACCGGGGAGCTGTTTTTT.

V usage is TRBV5-4 and J usage is TRBJ1-1; the match to TRBD1 covers 8 bases. There are 15 residues in the CDR3. J was trimmed by 8 bases and V by 4 bases; bases with no gene match: 13. Germline V gene data show CDR1 as SGHNT and CDR2 as YYREEE (reference sequence). The CDR3 nucleotides read TGTGCCAGCAGCCCCGGACGGGGACAGGAAAACGAAGCTTTCTTT. Translation: CASSPGRGQENEAFF.

This chain connects TRBV6-5 to TRBJ1-5; 7 nucleotides agree with TRBD1. V shed 6 bases, J shed 6 bases, and the junction held 2 bases outside the gene matches. CDR1 MNHEY and CDR2 SVGAGI come from the germline V gene. CDR3 size: 12 residues. CDR3 sequence reads: CASRTGLQPQHF. The CDR3 nucleotides read TGTGCCAGCAGGACAGGGCTTCAGCCCCAGCATTTT.

The chain employs TRBV9 and TRBJ2-7, with a weak D call TRBD1 (6 bases). Germline loops: CDR1 SGDLS, CDR2 YYNGEE. Trimming removed 4 bases at V and 1 base at J, with 9 bases between. The CDR3 sequence is 13 residues long. The CDR3 loop is CASSQGQSYEQYF. The CDR3 DNA reads as TGTGCCAGCAGCCAAGGACAGTCCTACGAGCAGTACTTC.